A single sample is the source of the 16 T cell receptor beta chains below, sequenced in a study of blood T cells in healthy people across ages. Using a J-beta primer mix together with a sample-barcoded 5' primer, a second PCR was run for about 7 to 12 cycles. Via MiXCR, TCRdb re-called the 5' RACE reads, giving one row per CDR3 protein. The sample shows hundreds of thousands of distinct CDR3 sequences, more than 50% of them seen only once. Sequencing was performed on blood. The receptor source for this set is a man aged 35 to 55 in good health.

The V and J genes are TRBV7-9 and TRBJ2-3; D might be TRBD1 or TRBD2, each matching 5 bases. Germline V CDR1 and CDR2: SEHNR, FQNEAQ (reference sequence). The CDR3 is 13 residues long. V gave up 5 bases and J gave up 5 bases, with 11 bases separating them. For the CDR3, the DNA is TGTGCCAGCAGCCTCGGGGCGGAAGATACGCAGTATTTT. Its translation: CASSLGAEDTQYF. Full variable domain (outside the CDR3, taken from reference TRBV7-9 and TRBJ2-3): DTGVSQNPRHKITKRGQNVTFRCDPISEHNRLYWYRQTLGQGPEFLTYFQNEAQLEKSRLLSDRFSAERPKGSFSTLEIQRTEQGDSAMYLCASSLGAEDTQYFGPGTRLTVL.

V and J are TRBV13 and TRBJ1-6, with 7 bases matching TRBD1. Germline loops: CDR1 PRHDT, CDR2 FYEKMQ (reference sequence). After removal of 6 bases from V and 9 bases from J, the junction contained 5 bases not matched to a gene. The CDR3 is made up of 13 amino acids. This CDR3 reads CASSDRDRSPLHF. CDR3 in DNA: TGTGCCAGCAGTGACAGGGATCGTTCACCCCTCCACTTT.

The rearrangement links TRBV24-1 to TRBJ2-6, with 7 bases that match TRBD1. The germline V gene encodes CDR1 KGHDR and CDR2 SFDVKD. Trimming removed 3 bases from V and 3 bases from J; junction bases left unmatched: 4. The CDR3 is made up of 16 amino acids. The CDR3, as DNA: TGTGCCACCAGTGATGACAGGGAAGTTGGGGCCAACGTCCTGACTTTC. Translation gives CATSDDREVGANVLTF.

V and J are TRBV7-2 and TRBJ2-5; 11 bases are shared with TRBD2. The DNA end is more similar to TRBJ2-7, so the J call may be wrong. Germline V gives CDR1 SGHTA, CDR2 FQGNSA. CDR3 length: 16 amino acids. The CDR3 sequence: CASSLITSGSSDEQYF. The CDR3 DNA sequence: TGTGCCAGCAGCTTAATTACTAGCGGGAGTTCCGACGAGCAGTACTTC.

The chain combines TRBV29-1 with TRBJ2-1; TRBD1 aligns across 9 bases. This CDR3 has 13 residues. J was trimmed by 9 bases and V by 3 bases; bases with no gene match: 6. Looked up from germline, CDR1 is SQVTM and CDR2 is ANQGSEA. The CDR3 region is CSVDETGGGEQFF. The CDR3, as DNA: TGCAGCGTTGATGAGACAGGGGGGGGTGAGCAGTTCTTC.

The V and J genes are TRBV11-3 and TRBJ2-7, with 7 nucleotides matching TRBD1. Trimming at V came to 1 base and at J to 0 bases, leaving 3 bases not matched to a gene. The CDR3 consists of 15 residues. Germline CDR1 reads SGHNT; CDR2 reads YENEEA. The CDR3 sequence is CASSLVGQYSYEQYF. The CDR3 DNA follows: TGTGCCAGCAGCTTAGTGGGACAGTACTCCTACGAGCAGTACTTC.

The chain joins TRBV6-5 to TRBJ2-6, with no clear D. V lost 4 bases and J lost 1, with 11 bases in between. This CDR3 contains 16 residues. Germline CDR1 and CDR2: MNHEY and SVGAGI. The CDR3, as DNA: TGTGCCAGCAGTTTCTTCAGTGATTCTGGGGCCAACGTCCTGACTTTC. Translating it yields CASSFFSDSGANVLTF.

V and J are TRBV29-1 and TRBJ2-7; D gene ambiguous. The germline V gene encodes CDR1 SQVTM and CDR2 ANQGSEA. The ends were cut back, 3 bases at V and 5 bases at J, with 5 bases in the middle. This CDR3 contains 10 residues. The CDR3 loop reads CSVEAHEQYF. The CDR3 nucleotides are TGCAGCGTTGAGGCACACGAGCAGTACTTC.

This chain uses TRBV11-2 with TRBJ2-6; a possible D gene is TRBD2 (6 bases). The ends were cut back, 3 bases at V and 3 bases at J, with 9 bases in the middle. The CDR3 covers 15 residues. CDR1 SGHAT and CDR2 FQNNGV come from the germline V gene. CDR3 nucleotides: TGTGCCAGCAGCTTGTGGGGAGGTGGGGCCAACGTCCTGACTTTC. This translates into CASSLWGGGANVLTF.

The CDR3 coding sequence is TGCAGAGTTTCAGGGAAGATCACAGATACGCAGTATTTT. Translated: CRVSGKITDTQYF. The V call is TRBV29-1, the J call TRBJ2-3; D perhaps matches TRBD1 (5 bases). The germline gives CDR1 SQVTM, CDR2 ANQGSEA. This CDR3 contains 13 residues.

V and J are TRBV7-2 and TRBJ2-7, with TRBD1 identical over 7 bases. V was pared by 1 base and J by 7 bases, with 7 bases of the junction left unmatched. The CDR3 has 14 amino acids. CDR1 SGHTA and CDR2 FQGNSA come from the germline V gene. The CDR3 coding sequence is TGTGCCAGCAGCTTAGGCCTGTCAGGGGGAGAGCAGTACTTC. Its translation: CASSLGLSGGEQYF.

The chain employs TRBV12-3 or TRBV12-4 and TRBJ2-3, with 12 bases that match TRBD2. The CDR3 spans 19 residues. V shed 4 bases, J shed 2 bases, and the junction held 13 bases outside the gene matches. The CDR3 reads CASSSGTSGPIYLTDTQYF. CDR3 nucleotides: TGTGCCAGCAGTTCCGGGACTAGCGGGCCGATCTATCTCACAGATACGCAGTATTTT.

This clonotype was recorded a few times. The rearrangement links TRBV4-1 to TRBJ2-2; D gene ambiguous. CDR1 is MGHRA and CDR2 is YSYEKL in the germline V gene. The V and J ends lost 1 base and 7 bases respectively, with 1 base between them. There are 11 residues in the CDR3. CDR3 nucleotides: TGCGCCAGCAGCCAAGGCGGGGAGCTGTTTTTT. Translated: CASSQGGELFF.

Note on this clonotype: One end of the junction does not line up with germline, which may come from a read error. The chain uses TRBV4-1 and TRBJ2-1; 9 nucleotides agree with TRBD2. The CDR3 is 16 residues long. The germline CDR1 and CDR2 sequences are MGHRA and YSYEKL. This CDR3 is CANSQVAGGLLGGQFF. The DNA of the CDR3 is TGCGCCAACAGCCAAGTTGCGGGAGGGCTCTTGGGGGGGCAGTTCTTC.

In the case of this clonotype: A read error may produce the germline difference seen at one junction end. This chain connects TRBV3-1 to TRBJ2-3; D call uncertain. CDR3 length: 16 residues. Germline V gene sequence: CDR1 LGHDT, CDR2 YNNKEL (reference sequence). CDR3 sequence (DNA): TGTGCCAGCAGTCAAGATCTCGATCTCAGCACAGATACGCAGTATTTT. This codes for CASSQDLDLSTDTQYF.

This clonotype occurred many times. CDR3 sequence (DNA): TGTGCCAGCAGCCACGGCTCGGCGGCCTATGAAGCTTTCTTT. Protein: CASSHGSAAYEAFF. V is TRBV3-1 and J is TRBJ1-1; no firm D call. Germline CDR1 LGHDT, CDR2 YNNKEL (reference sequence). The CDR3 contains 14 residues. Trimming pared 3 bases from V and 7 bases from J, leaving 15 bases between.